This T cell receptor (beta chain) was identified in a study of PD-1 blockade in classical Hodgkin lymphoma (dated by TCRdb to the early 2020s). Looking at the study overall: Nivolumab dosing was 3 mg/kg intravenously every 2 weeks, continuing until either disease progression or unacceptable toxicity. To define a peripheral blood immune signature of response to PD-1 blockade in classical Hodgkin lymphoma, the study combined TCR beta sequencing with CyTOF. What the authors observed across the whole study: Trial patients with a complete response had baseline diversity similar to that of newly diagnosed patients, while partial responders and progressors had significantly lower diversity. A significant rise by C4D1 was seen in CD4+ but not CD8+ TCR diversity (p=0.0027 vs p=0.16), with the rise being most apparent in complete responders (p=0.02). Baseline TCR diversity was reported to be lower in newly diagnosed patients than in healthy donors and to be lower still in relapsed/refractory patients. The study was limited to a single clinical trial cohort, and causes of repertoire differences, possibly disease activity or prior therapy, remained undefined. Diversity was lower in patients who began nivolumab less than 1 year after ASCT, so these patients were left out of later analyses to avoid confounding by immune reconstitution.

The germline V gene provides CDR1 SGDLS and CDR2 YYNGEE. The CDR3 numbers 16 residues from cysteine through phenylalanine. This entry keeps only the CDR3 DNA: 48 bases, framed from base 1. V is clipped by 0 bases and J by 6 bases, and the sequence between their germline boundaries is 18 bases long. The time point label, as the study defines it: cycle 4 day 1 (C4D1), after five to seven weeks of nivolumab. All trial patients had relapsed after autologous stem cell transplantation, with cohorts A, B and C differing in prior brentuximab vedotin exposure. The trial cohort was composed of about 60 patients with relapsed/refractory classical Hodgkin lymphoma, for whom complete response, partial response or progressive disease was recorded as best overall response. Trial patients were treated with single-agent nivolumab in the multi-cohort phase II CheckMate 205 trial. An independent review committee assessed best overall response by applying the 2007 International Working Group response criteria. Trial PBMCs were collected immediately before nivolumab initiation (C1D1) and during therapy at cycle 2 day 1 and cycle 4 day 1. Peripheral blood was collected in 8 mL Vacutainer Cell Preparation Tubes, from which PBMCs were isolated by centrifugation and then cryopreserved.

Genomic DNA was extracted with the Qiagen DNeasy kit from unsorted PBMCs and from negatively selected CD4+ and CD8+ fractions. Using primers that anneal to V and J segments, immunoSEQ multiplex PCR amplified the TCR beta CDR3 regions. Amplification bias was minimized using a synthetic immune receptor repertoire, and residual bias was removed computationally after sequencing. In the authors' own workflow: Repertoire diversity was quantified as the Shannon entropy index using custom Python scripts. Unsorted, CD4+ and CD8+ repertoires were examined separately, except in combined analyses, for which CD4+ and CD8+ sequences were merged in silico. A clone counted as expanded when the clone's frequency after treatment rose at least 2-fold relative to C1D1, and clones undetected at baseline were given a pseudocount of 0.5. Clones with 0 or 1 copy at C1D1 were classified as singleton clones, and clones with 2 or more copies were classified as non-singleton clones. Clones expanded in unsorted samples were assigned a CD4+, CD8+ or unknown annotation through matching of protein sequences in sorted samples from the same patient. Wilcoxon tests on paired samples were used to test diversity changes from C1D1 to C4D1. Held by TCRdb, this immuneACCESS table contains in-frame sequences only and omits some clones. Under half of the omission traces to an unresolved V gene where checked; the cause of the rest is unknown. That table supplies the V and J calls and clone size; D and trimming were determined from the DNA. For this sample the table gives about 14,000 clones, of which roughly 80% were detected only once. The ten top clones hold approximately 17% of the sample.

This clone was seen only once. Its specific antigen is unknown. No per-base quality is available; no much larger clone lies one base away. The rearrangement joined TRBV9 to TRBJ1-2; no confident D gene assignment can be made. The receptor comes from a human donor with classical Hodgkin lymphoma. The sample consisted of peripheral blood mononuclear cells (PBMCs), taken before the fourth cycle of nivolumab. In nucleotides, the sequence is TGTGCCAGCAGCGTAGCTGAAAAGGCAACCCCCCATGGCTACACCTTC. This translates into CASSVAEKATPHGYTF.